Following are 16 T cell receptor beta chains from one sample sequenced in a study of human T cells and chemical hapten exposure. Time point defined: healthy volunteer bleed at 2 weeks. Total RNA extraction was carried out from unfractionated whole blood. Each CDR3 protein is one row after TCRdb ran MiXCR on the RACE reads. This sample has 85,000 to 95,000 distinct CDR3 sequences, with roughly 8% found just once. Source material: whole blood. The receptors derive from a female donor in good health. Some clones in this sample may be carry-over from other donors' samples.

The genes are TRBV2 and TRBJ2-5; D gene uncertain. V was cut by 3 bases and J by 0 bases, with 8 bases left in between. Germline-derived CDR1 and CDR2 are SNHLY and FYNNEI. The CDR3 contains 14 residues. CDR3 in amino acids: CASSDSGNQETQYF. CDR3 nucleotide sequence: TGTGCCAGCAGTGACAGTGGAAACCAAGAGACCCAGTACTTC. The full variable domain, completed using reference TRBV2 and TRBJ2-5, is EPEVTQTPSHQVTQMGQEVILRCVPISNHLYFYWYRQILGQKVEFLVSFYNNEISEKSEIFDDQFSVERPDGSNFTLKIRSTKLEDSAMYFCASSDSGNQETQYFGPGTRLLVL.

This chain links TRBV4-3 with TRBJ1-5; D is unclear. The length of the CDR3 is 14 residues. CDR1 is LGHNA and CDR2 is YSLEER in the germline V gene. With 0 bases removed from V and 4 bases from J, the gap between germline ends came to 7 bases. CDR3 region: CASSQDAENQPQHF. DNA of the CDR3: TGCGCCAGCAGCCAAGATGCAGAGAATCAGCCCCAGCATTTT.

This clonotype was observed at least ten times. The V gene is TRBV25-1, the J gene TRBJ1-1; D not resolved. CDR3 length: 14 amino acids. V dropped 3 bases and J dropped 0 bases, with 8 bases sitting between them. Germline CDR1 reads MGHDK; CDR2 reads SYGVNS. CDR3 in amino acids: CASSDPQLNTEAFF. In DNA, the CDR3 is TGTGCCAGCAGTGACCCTCAATTGAACACTGAAGCTTTCTTT.

The rearrangement uses TRBV12-3 or TRBV12-4 and TRBJ1-1, with a weak D call TRBD1 (5 bases). Trimming shortened V by 11 bases and J by 5 bases, and 18 bases separated the two germline ends. CDR3 length equals 13 residues. The CDR3 loop reads CASRRGSRTEAFF. CDR3 DNA: TGTGCCTCCCGCCGGGGGTCGCGAACTGAAGCTTTCTTT.

This clonotype was recorded at least ten times. The chain joins TRBV29-1 to TRBJ2-2, with 13 bases matching TRBD2. This CDR3 spans 15 amino acids. CDR1 and CDR2 (germline): SQVTM, ANQGSEA. The junction had 10 bases not matched to a gene; V was cut back by 7 bases and J by 8 bases. This CDR3 reads CSAKTGLAGAGELFF. DNA for the CDR3: TGCAGCGCAAAAACAGGACTAGCGGGAGCGGGGGAGCTGTTTTTT.

This clonotype was seen a few times. The chain couples TRBV30 to TRBJ2-1; D gene unclear. V lost 3 bases and J 9 bases, leaving 9 bases between the germline ends. Germline values: CDR1 GTSNPN, CDR2 SVGIG (reference sequence). The CDR3 runs to 11 residues. CDR3 coding DNA: TGTGCCTGGAGCCTTCCCGGTGAGCAGTTCTTC. It specifies CAWSLPGEQFF.

With regard to this clonotype: This may come from a read error, since a much larger clone is one base off. The CDR3 protein is CSVGQVGTTETQYF. In DNA form, the CDR3 reads TGCAGCGTGGGACAGGTGGGGACCACAGAAACGCAGTATTTT. The chain combines TRBV29-1 with TRBJ2-3; 8 bases are a match to TRBD1. CDR3 length equals 14 residues. CDR1 and CDR2 (germline): SQVTM, ANQGSEA.

The sample holds many counts of this clonotype. This chain uses TRBV20-1 with TRBJ2-3, with unresolved D. Germline lookup yields CDR1 DFQATT and CDR2 SNEGSKA (reference sequence). This CDR3 spans 14 amino acids. Trimming took off 6 bases at V and 0 bases at J, with 13 bases between the two ends. Here the CDR3 DNA reads TGCAGTGCACCGAAGACCTCTAGCACAGATACGCAGTATTTT. Protein sequence: CSAPKTSSTDTQYF.

This clonotype was counted ten times or more. The J gene is TRBJ2-1, the V gene TRBV7-3, with TRBD2 matching 15 bases. With 6 bases clipped from V and 10 bases from J, the junction kept 4 bases outside the gene matches. The CDR3 sequence is 14 residues long. Germline V CDR1 and CDR2: SGHTA, FQGTGA. CDR3 DNA: TGTGCCAGCAGTTCCGGACTAGCGGGAGGGGAGCAGTTCTTC. Its translation is CASSSGLAGGEQFF.

Many counts were recorded for this clonotype. The V and J genes are TRBV7-2 and TRBJ1-4, with D possibly TRBD1 on 5 matching bases. Germline CDR1 is SGHTA and CDR2 is FQGNSA. The CDR3 has 15 amino acids. V was clipped by 5 bases and J by 5 bases, with 15 bases between them. Here the CDR3 DNA reads TGTGCCAGCAGCCCCCCGGGACGGCCAAATGAAAAACTGTTTTTT. Residues: CASSPPGRPNEKLFF.

This clonotype was found a few times. This chain uses TRBV29-1 with TRBJ2-3, with a tentative D call TRBD2 (5 bases). Germline V gives CDR1 SQVTM, CDR2 ANQGSEA. The germline V and J ends were trimmed by 5 bases and 3 bases, with 9 bases remaining between them. The CDR3 consists of 12 residues. The CDR3 region is CSVPPGTDTQYF. The CDR3 nucleotides are TGCAGCGTTCCCCCGGGAACAGATACGCAGTATTTT.

This clonotype was counted at least ten times. The CDR3 loop is CASSQGLDPNTDTQYF. The CDR3 nucleotides read TGCGCCAGCAGCCAAGGATTAGACCCGAACACAGATACGCAGTATTTT. The chain combines TRBV4-1 with TRBJ2-3; D ambiguous. V was cut by 1 base and J by 2 bases, with 13 bases left in between. Germline V gene lookup returns CDR1 MGHRA and CDR2 YSYEKL. The length of the CDR3 is 16 residues.

The table lists this clonotype with a few counts. J is TRBJ2-6 and V is TRBV29-1, with D unresolved. Germline loops: CDR1 SQVTM, CDR2 ANQGSEA. This CDR3 is built from 14 residues. V was shortened by 1 base and J by 0 bases, with 4 bases between the two germline ends. CDR3 DNA: TGCAGCGTTGAAGTGTTCTCTGGGGCCAACGTCCTGACTTTC. This sequence encodes CSVEVFSGANVLTF.

Many counts were recorded for this clonotype. The V gene is TRBV28, the J gene TRBJ2-7, with D possibly matching TRBD2 (5 bases). V was shortened by 3 bases and J by 1 base, with 10 bases between the two germline ends. CDR3 length: 14 amino acids. Germline V gene sequence: CDR1 MDHEN, CDR2 SYDVKM. CDR3 sequence: CASSFGGSSYEQYF. The CDR3 DNA is TGTGCCAGCAGTTTCGGAGGATCATCCTACGAGCAGTACTTC.

This clonotype was counted between two and nine times. The DNA for the CDR3 is TGTGCCAGCAGCCTCCGAGGGACCGACTACGAGCAGTACTTC. It codes for CASSLRGTDYEQYF. The gene calls are TRBV3-1 and TRBJ2-7; D might be TRBD1 or TRBD2, each matching 5 bases. The CDR3 contains 14 residues. The germline gives CDR1 LGHDT, CDR2 YNNKEL (reference sequence). The V end was cut by 4 bases, the J end by 3 bases, with 13 bases between.

This clonotype has just a few counts. Its ends do not fully match the called genes, so a read error is possible. The rearrangement joins TRBV7-9 to TRBJ2-1; the D gene is possibly TRBD2 (7 bases). From germline, CDR1 is SEHNR and CDR2 FQNEAQ (reference sequence). This CDR3 region has 13 residues. The CDR3 loop is CASRLGGDNEQFF. The CDR3 DNA follows: TGTGCCAGCAGGTTAGGGGGGGACAATGAGCAGTTCTTC.